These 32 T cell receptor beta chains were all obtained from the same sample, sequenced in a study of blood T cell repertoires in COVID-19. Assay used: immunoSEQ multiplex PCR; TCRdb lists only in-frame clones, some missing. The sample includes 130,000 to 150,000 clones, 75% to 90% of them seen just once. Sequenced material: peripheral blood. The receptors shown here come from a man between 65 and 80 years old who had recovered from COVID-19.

CDR3 region: CASSLASDRGYEQYF. CDR3 sequence (DNA): TGTGCCAGCAGCTTAGCATCGGACAGGGGATACGAGCAGTACTTC. V usage is TRBV11-3 and J usage is TRBJ2-7; TRBD1 agrees at 9 bases. CDR3 length: 15 residues. In germline, CDR1 is SGHNT, CDR2 YENEEA. Trimming at V came to 1 base and at J to 4 bases, leaving 5 bases not matched to a gene.

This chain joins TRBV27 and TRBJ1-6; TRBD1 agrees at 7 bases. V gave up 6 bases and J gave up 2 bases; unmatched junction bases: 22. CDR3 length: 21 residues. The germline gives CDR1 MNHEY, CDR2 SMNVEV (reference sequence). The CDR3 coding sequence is TGTGCCAGCAGCCAAAGAACCCCCGGCACAGGGGTCGTCACCTATAATTCACCCCTCCACTTT. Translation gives CASSQRTPGTGVVTYNSPLHF.

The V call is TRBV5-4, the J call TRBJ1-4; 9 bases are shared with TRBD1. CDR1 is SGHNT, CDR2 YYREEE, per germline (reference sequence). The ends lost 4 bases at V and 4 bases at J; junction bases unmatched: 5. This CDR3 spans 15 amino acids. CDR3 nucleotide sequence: TGTGCCAGCAGCGGGGACAGGGATATTAATGAAAAACTGTTTTTT. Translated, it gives CASSGDRDINEKLFF.

CDR3 nucleotides: TGCAGTGCTAGAGTATCAGGGGTCGAGTACTTC. Its translation is CSARVSGVEYF. The chain employs TRBV20-1 and TRBJ2-7, with D possibly being TRBD1 (6 bases). Trimming took off 1 base at V and 11 bases at J, with 12 bases between the two ends. The CDR3 spans 11 residues. Germline V lookup: CDR1 DFQATT, CDR2 SNEGSKA (reference sequence).

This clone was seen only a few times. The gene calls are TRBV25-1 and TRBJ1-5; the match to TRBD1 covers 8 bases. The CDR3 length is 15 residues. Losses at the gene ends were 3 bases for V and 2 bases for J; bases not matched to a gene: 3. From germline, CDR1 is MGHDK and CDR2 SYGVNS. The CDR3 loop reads CASSDSTGGNQPQHF. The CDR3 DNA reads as TGTGCCAGCAGTGATTCGACAGGGGGCAATCAGCCCCAGCATTTT.

CDR3: CASSIGLAETQYF. The CDR3 DNA reads as TGTGCCAGTAGTATAGGACTAGCCGAGACCCAGTACTTC. The rearrangement links TRBV19 to TRBJ2-5; 7 nucleotides line up with TRBD2. Germline CDR1 reads LNHDA; CDR2 reads SQIVND (reference sequence). With 1 base clipped from V and 5 bases from J, the junction kept 1 base outside the gene matches. This CDR3 contains 13 residues.

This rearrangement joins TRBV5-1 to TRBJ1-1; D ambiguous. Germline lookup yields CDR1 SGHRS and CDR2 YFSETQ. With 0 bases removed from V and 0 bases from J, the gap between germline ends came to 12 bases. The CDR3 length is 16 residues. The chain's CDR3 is CASSLVPNEVNTEAFF. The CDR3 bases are TGCGCCAGCAGCTTGGTGCCGAACGAGGTGAACACTGAAGCTTTCTTT. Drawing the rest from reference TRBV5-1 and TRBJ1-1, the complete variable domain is KAGVTQTPRYLIKTRGQQVTLSCSPISGHRSVSWYQQTPGQGLQFLFEYFSETQRNKGNFPGRFSGRQFSNSRSEMNVSTLELGDSALYLCASSLVPNEVNTEAFFGQGTRLTVV.

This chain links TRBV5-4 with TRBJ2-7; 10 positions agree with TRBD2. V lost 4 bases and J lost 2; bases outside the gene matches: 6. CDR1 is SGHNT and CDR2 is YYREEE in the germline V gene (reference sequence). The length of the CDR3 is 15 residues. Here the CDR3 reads CASSQGLASTYEQYF. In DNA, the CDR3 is TGTGCCAGCAGCCAGGGACTAGCGAGCACCTACGAGCAGTACTTC.

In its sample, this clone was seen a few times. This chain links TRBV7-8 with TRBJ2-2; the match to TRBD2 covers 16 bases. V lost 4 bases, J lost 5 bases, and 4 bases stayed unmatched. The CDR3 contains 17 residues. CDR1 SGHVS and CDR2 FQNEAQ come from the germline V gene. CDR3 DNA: TGTGCCAGCAGCTCGGGACTAGCGGGAGGGAGGACCGGGGAGCTGTTTTTT. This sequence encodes CASSSGLAGGRTGELFF.

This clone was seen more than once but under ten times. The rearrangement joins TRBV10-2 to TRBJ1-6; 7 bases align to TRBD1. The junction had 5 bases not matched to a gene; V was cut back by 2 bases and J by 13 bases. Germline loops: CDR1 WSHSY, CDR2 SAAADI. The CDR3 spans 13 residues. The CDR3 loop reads CASSEGGTVPLHF. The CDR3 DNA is TGCGCCAGCAGTGAGGGTGGGACAGTTCCCCTCCACTTT.

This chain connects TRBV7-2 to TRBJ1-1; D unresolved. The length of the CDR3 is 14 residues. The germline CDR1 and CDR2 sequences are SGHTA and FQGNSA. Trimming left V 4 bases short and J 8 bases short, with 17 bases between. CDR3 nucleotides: TGTGCCAGCAGCTCTGCCTGGATGCGGTCCGAAGCTTTCTTT. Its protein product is CASSSAWMRSEAFF.

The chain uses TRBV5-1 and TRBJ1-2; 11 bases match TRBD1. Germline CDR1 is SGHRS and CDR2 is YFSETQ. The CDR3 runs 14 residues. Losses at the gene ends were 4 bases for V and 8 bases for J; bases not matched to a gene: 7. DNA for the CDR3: TGCGCCAGCAGCCCCGGACAGGGGGCAGGGGGCTACACCTTC. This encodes CASSPGQGAGGYTF.

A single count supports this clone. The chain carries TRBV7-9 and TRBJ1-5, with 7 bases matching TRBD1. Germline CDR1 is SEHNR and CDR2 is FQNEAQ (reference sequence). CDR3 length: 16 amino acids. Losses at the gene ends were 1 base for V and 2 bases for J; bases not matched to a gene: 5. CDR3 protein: CASSLVGTGGNQPQHF. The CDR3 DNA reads TGTGCCAGCAGCTTAGTGGGCACAGGGGGCAATCAGCCCCAGCATTTT.

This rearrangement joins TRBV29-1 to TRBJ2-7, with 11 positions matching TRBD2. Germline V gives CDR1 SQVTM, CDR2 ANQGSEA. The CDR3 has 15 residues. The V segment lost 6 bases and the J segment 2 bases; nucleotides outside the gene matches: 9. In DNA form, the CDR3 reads TGCAGCGTGGGACGGCGACTAGCGGGGCCCTACGAGCAGTACTTC. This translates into CSVGRRLAGPYEQYF.

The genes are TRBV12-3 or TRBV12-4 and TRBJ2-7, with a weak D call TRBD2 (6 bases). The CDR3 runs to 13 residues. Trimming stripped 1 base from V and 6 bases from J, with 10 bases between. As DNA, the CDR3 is TGTGCCAGCAGTTTAGTCCTGGAGGGCGAGCAGTACTTC. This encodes CASSLVLEGEQYF.

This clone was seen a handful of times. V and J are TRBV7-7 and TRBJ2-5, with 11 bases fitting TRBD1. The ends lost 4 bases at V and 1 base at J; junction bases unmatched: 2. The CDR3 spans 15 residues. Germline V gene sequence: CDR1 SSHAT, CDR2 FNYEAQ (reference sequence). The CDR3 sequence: CASSSGTGGQETQYF. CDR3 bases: TGTGCCAGCAGCTCCGGGACAGGGGGCCAAGAGACCCAGTACTTC. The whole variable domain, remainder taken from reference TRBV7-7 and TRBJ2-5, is GAGVSQSPRYKVTKRGQDVTLRCDPISSHATLYWYQQALGQGPEFLTYFNYEAQPDKSGLPSDRFSAERPEGSISTLTIQRTEQRDSAMYRCASSSGTGGQETQYFGPGTRLLVL.

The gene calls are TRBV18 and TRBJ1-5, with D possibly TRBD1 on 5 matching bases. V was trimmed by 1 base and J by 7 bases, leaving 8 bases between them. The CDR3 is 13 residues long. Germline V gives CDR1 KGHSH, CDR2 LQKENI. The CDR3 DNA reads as TGTGCCAGCTCACCACGGCGGGACCAGCCCCAGCATTTT. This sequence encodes CASSPRRDQPQHF.

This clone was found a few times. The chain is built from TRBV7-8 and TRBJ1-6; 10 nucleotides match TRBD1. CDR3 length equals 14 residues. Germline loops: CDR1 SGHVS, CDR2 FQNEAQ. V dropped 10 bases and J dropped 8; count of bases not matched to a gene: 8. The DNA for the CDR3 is TGTGCCACCCTGTCCGGGACAGGGGATTCACCCCTCCACTTT. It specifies CATLSGTGDSPLHF.

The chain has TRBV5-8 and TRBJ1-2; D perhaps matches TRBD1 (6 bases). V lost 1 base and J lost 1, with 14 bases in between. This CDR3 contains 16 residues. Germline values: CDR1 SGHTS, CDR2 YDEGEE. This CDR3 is CASSLWGTMLNYGYTF. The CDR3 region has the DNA TGTGCCAGCAGCTTGTGGGGGACAATGCTTAACTATGGCTACACCTTC.

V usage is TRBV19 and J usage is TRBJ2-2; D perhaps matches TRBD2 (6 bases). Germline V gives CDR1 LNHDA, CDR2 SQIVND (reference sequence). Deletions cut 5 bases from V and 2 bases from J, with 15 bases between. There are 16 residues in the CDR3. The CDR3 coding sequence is TGTGCCAGTAGTCCCCTGGGGACTGTCAACACCGGGGAGCTGTTTTTT. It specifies CASSPLGTVNTGELFF.

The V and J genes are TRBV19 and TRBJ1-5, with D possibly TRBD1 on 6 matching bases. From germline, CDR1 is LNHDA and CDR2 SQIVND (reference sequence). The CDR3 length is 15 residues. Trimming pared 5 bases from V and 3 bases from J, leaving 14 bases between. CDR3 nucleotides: TGTGCCAGTAGTGCGCGGACAGTGTCCAATCAGCCCCAGCATTTT. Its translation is CASSARTVSNQPQHF.

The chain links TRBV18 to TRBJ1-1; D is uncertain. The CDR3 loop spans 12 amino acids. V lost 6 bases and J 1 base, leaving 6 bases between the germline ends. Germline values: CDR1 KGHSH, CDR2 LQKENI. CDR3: CASSLSNTEAFF. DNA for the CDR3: TGTGCCAGCTCTCTTTCGAACACTGAAGCTTTCTTT.

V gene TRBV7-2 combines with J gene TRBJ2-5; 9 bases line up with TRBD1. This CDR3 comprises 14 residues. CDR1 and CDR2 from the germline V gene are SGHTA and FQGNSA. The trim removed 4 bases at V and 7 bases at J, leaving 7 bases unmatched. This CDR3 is CASSSTGGEGTQYF. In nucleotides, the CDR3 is TGTGCCAGCAGCTCTACAGGGGGCGAAGGGACCCAGTACTTC.

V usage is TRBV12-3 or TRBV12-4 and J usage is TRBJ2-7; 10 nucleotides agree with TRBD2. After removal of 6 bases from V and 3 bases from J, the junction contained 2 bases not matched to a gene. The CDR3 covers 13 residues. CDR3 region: CASSLAGVYEQYF. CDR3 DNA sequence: TGTGCCAGCAGCCTAGCGGGAGTCTACGAGCAGTACTTC.

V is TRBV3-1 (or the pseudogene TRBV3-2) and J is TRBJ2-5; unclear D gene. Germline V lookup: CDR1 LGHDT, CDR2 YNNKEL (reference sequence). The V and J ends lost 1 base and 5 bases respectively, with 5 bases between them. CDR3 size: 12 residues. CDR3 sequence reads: CASSQGLETQYF. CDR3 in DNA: TGTGCCAGCAGCCAAGGGCTTGAGACCCAGTACTTC.

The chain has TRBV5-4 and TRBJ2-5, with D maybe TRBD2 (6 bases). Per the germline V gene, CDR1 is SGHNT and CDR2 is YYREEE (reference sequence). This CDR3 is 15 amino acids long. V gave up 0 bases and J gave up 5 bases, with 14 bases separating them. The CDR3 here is CASSLAGRGSETQYF. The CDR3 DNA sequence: TGTGCCAGCAGCTTGGCCGGGCGGGGTTCGGAGACCCAGTACTTC.

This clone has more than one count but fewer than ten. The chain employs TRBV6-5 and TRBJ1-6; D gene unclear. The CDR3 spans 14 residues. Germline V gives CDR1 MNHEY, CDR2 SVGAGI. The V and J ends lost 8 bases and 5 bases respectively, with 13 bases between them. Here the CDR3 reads CASGTGVHNSPLHF. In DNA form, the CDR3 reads TGTGCCAGCGGAACCGGGGTACATAATTCACCCCTCCACTTT.

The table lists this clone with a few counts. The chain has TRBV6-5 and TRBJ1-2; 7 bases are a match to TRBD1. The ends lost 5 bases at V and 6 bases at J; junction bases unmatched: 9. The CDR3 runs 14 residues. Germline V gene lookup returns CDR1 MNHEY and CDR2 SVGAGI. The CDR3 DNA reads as TGTGCCAGCAGTAGGGGGCGGGGAGAGGATGGCTACACCTTC. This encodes CASSRGRGEDGYTF.

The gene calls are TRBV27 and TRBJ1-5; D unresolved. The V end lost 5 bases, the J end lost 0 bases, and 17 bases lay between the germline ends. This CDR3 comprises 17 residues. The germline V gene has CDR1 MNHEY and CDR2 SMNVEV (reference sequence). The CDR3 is CASSREGRKNSNQPQHF. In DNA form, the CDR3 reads TGTGCCAGCAGTAGGGAGGGCAGAAAAAATAGCAATCAGCCCCAGCATTTT.

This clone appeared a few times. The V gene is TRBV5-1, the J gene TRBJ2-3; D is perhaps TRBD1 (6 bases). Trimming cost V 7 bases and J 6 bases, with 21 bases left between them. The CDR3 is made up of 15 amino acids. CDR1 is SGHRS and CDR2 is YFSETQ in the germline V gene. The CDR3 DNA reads TGCGCCAGCGGACCTCAGGGGTTTTCCGGGGATACGCAGTATTTT. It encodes CASGPQGFSGDTQYF.

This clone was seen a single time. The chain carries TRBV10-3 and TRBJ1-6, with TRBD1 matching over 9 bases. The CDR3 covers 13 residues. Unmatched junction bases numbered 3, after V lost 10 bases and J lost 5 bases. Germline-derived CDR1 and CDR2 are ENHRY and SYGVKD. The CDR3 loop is CATWTGDNSPLHF. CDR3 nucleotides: TGTGCCACATGGACAGGGGATAATTCACCCCTCCACTTT.

The CDR3, as DNA: TGCGCCAGCAGCTCCCAGGACACCCTAGATACGCAGTATTTT. Its translation: CASSSQDTLDTQYF. The chain is built from TRBV5-1 and TRBJ2-3, with TRBD1 as a possible D gene (5 bases). Between the trimmed V and J ends, which lost 3 bases and 5 bases, there was a span of 13 bases. Looked up from germline, CDR1 is SGHRS and CDR2 is YFSETQ. This CDR3 has 14 residues.